This T cell receptor beta chain is drawn from a study of cytomegalovirus exposure and HLA in healthy donors. V lost 3 bases, J lost 0 bases, and 6 bases stayed unmatched. Per the germline V gene, CDR1 is SGHRS and CDR2 is YFSETQ. CDR3 length: 17 amino acids. Worth noting for this clone: No antigen is known for it.

Whole-study findings and limits: What was likely a sequencing artifact was a cluster of highly shared sequence variants.

The PCR was carried out with 60 Vbeta primers and 13 Jbeta primers. Clones were sequenced by immunoSEQ multiplex PCR, and TCRdb holds only the in-frame ones, with some missing. The sample has over 65,000 clones, and its top ten clones hold approximately 1.1%. The origin of this receptor is a woman under 40 in good health and CMV-seronegative. The chain links TRBV5-1 to TRBJ1-4, with 9 bases lining up with TRBD1. Source material: PBMCs. The CDR3: CASSSGTGIATNEKLFF. In DNA form, the CDR3 reads TGCGCCAGCAGCTCCGGGACAGGGATTGCAACTAATGAAAAACTGTTTTTT.